Listed below are T cell receptor beta chains from one sample, sequenced in a study of CD8 T cells in Susac syndrome. TCRdb fed the immunoSEQ multiplex PCR reads into MiXCR, producing one record per CDR3 protein. Here the sample spans 100,000 to 110,000 distinct CDR3 sequences, about 95% being singletons. The material sequenced was CD8+ T cells from PBMCs. The origin of the receptors is a human donor with Susac syndrome. CDR3s include the opening cysteine and the closing phenylalanine or tryptophan. A D gene is named only where the DNA matches it firmly. The size field is filled for only some rows; it gives once, few, many or a size class.

V	size	J	D	CDR3
TRBV12-3/TRBV12-4	-	TRBJ2-3	-	CASTPSTDMGTDTQYF
TRBV19	-	TRBJ1-6	-	CATRDSYNSPLHF
TRBV9	-	TRBJ2-5	TRBD1	CASSPRTGGSLHF
TRBV6-5	-	TRBJ2-5	-	CASRQGIQETQYF
TRBV5-1	once	TRBJ2-1	TRBD2	CASSLNSGELSSYNEQFF
TRBV6-2/TRBV6-3	-	TRBJ2-1	-	CASSHTKGGTEQFF
TRBV7-9	-	TRBJ2-1	-	CASSLDPSNEQFF
TRBV7-3	few	TRBJ2-3	-	CASSLNGGVLDTQYF
TRBV28	-	TRBJ2-2	-	CASSLGANTGELFF
TRBV29-1	-	TRBJ2-3	-	CSVEANWGDADTQYF
TRBV20-1	-	TRBJ2-7	TRBD2	CSAKSSGSYEQYF
TRBV29-1	-	TRBJ2-7	TRBD1	CSVTGGQGPYEQYF
TRBV12-3/TRBV12-4	-	TRBJ1-2	-	CASSAGHGGYTF
TRBV20-1	-	TRBJ2-1	-	CSAGDAGLYNEQFF
TRBV2	-	TRBJ2-5	-	CAARVGRREETQYF
TRBV28	-	TRBJ1-5	-	CASSLRLRRGMSNQPQHF
TRBV20-1	-	TRBJ2-7	-	CSARPRIGVSYEQYF